This T cell receptor (beta chain) derives from a study of T cell clonality in common variable immunodeficiency. Study conclusions and caveats: Common variable immunodeficiency TCR beta sequences reportedly had fewer deletions and N-nucleotide insertions.

CDR1 and CDR2 from the germline V gene are SGDLS and YYNGEE. This CDR3 region has 15 residues. V shed 0 bases, J shed 2 bases, and the junction held 5 bases outside the gene matches. This clone was counted ten times or more. What it recognizes is unknown. The CDR3 goes on 3 residues after the read ends, and that part is filled in from the germline J gene. The protocol was immunoSEQ multiplex PCR, while the TCRdb copy is restricted to in-frame clones and leaves out a portion. In total the sample includes 30,000 to 35,000 clones, none of them seen once. This receptor was taken from a human donor with common variable immunodeficiency. Input material: peripheral blood mononuclear cells. The rearrangement joins TRBV9 to TRBJ2-7, with 7 bases aligning to TRBD2. The part of the CDR3 DNA that was read is TGTGCCAGCAGCGTAGGCGGGAGCACGCCCTACGAG. Translating it yields CASSVGGSTPYE. The entire CDR3 sequence reads CASSVGGSTPYEQYF. The variable domain in full, completed from reference TRBV9 and TRBJ2-7, reads DSGVTQTPKHLITATGQRVTLRCSPRSGDLSVYWYQQSLDQGLQFLIQYYNGEERAKGNILERFSAQQFPDLHSELNLSSLELGDSALYFCASSVGGSTPYEQYFGPGTRLTVT.